The present T cell receptor (beta chain) was sequenced within a study of T cells expressing NK-cell markers. For the study at large: All TCR beta repertoires analysed originated from sorted CD3+CD56+NKG2C+, CD3+CD56+NKG2C- and CD3+CD56-NKG2C+ T cells. Eight donors were sequenced, of whom seven were HCMV-seropositive, while the remaining one was HCMV-seronegative.

TCRdb reprocessed the 5' RACE reads, with one entry per CDR3 protein and no DNA. Its table lists 90,000 to 130,000 distinct CDR3 sequences. Study-level findings and limits: Each of roughly six donors carried dominant NKG2C+ clonotypes accounting for about 1.0-8% of CD8+ T cells.

Remarks on this clonotype: Its antigen is still unknown.

The CDR3 sequence is 15 residues long. In germline, CDR1 is SGHNT, CDR2 YYREEE (reference sequence). The receptor was derived from a woman aged 18-70 years in good health. Sequencing was done on a sample of blood T cells: a sorted CD56 or NKG2C T cell subset, CD4+ or CD8+ T cells, or bulk PBMC T cells (not recorded which). This rearrangement joins TRBV5-4 to TRBJ2-3; TCRdb proposes TRBD2, but this gene call is untestable without DNA. The chain's CDR3 is CASSLVKGPPDTQYF.